The T cell receptor beta chain described here comes from a study of blood T cell repertoires in COVID-19. Study-wide background: Samples came from the United States, Italy and Spain, spanning acute and convalescent COVID-19. Sources were T cells, B-cell-depleted T cells, or PBMCs; the material itself was cDNA or gDNA.

CDR3 length equals 15 residues. Trimming cost V 3 bases and J 0 bases; bases outside gene matches: 4. Germline values: CDR1 SGHRS, CDR2 YFSETQ. Authors' data handling: Scientists estimated how many nucleated cells there were by amplifying reference gene primers. TCRdb's copy holds only in-frame clones and misses some; the assay was immunoSEQ multiplex PCR. V and J calls and clone size are those listed in that table; D and trimming were worked out from the DNA. The repertoire includes some 330,000 clones, approximately 90% of them detected once, and under 5% sits in the top ten. Sequencing input: peripheral blood. This receptor was taken from a woman aged 50 to 60 with active or convalescent COVID-19. V is TRBV5-1 and J is TRBJ2-3, with 7 bases identical to TRBD2. The CDR3 region is CASSSLAASTDTQYF. The DNA of the CDR3 is TGCGCCAGCAGCTCTCTAGCGGCAAGCACAGATACGCAGTATTTT.